The present TCR beta chain was sequenced within a study of shared clonotypes between healthy human individuals (dated by TCRdb to the early 2020s). Concerning the study at large: A few men and two women, aged 18 to 49 years, made up the cohort. The study deeply sequenced blood TCR repertoires of about five healthy adults to estimate repertoire size and the extent of clonotype sharing between individuals. To increase sequencing depth and limit assay-specific biases, TCR repertoire library preparation and sequencing were carried out by different laboratories using diverse techniques. Between about 0.94 and 8.9 billion PBMCs per donor were obtained by leukapheresis. Per donor, three plates each were used for CD4 naive and CD4 memory, two for CD8 naive, and one for CD8 memory.

Using the deep immunoSEQ assay, TCR CDR3 regions were amplified from genomic DNA by multiplex PCR. Genomic DNA extracted from each cell subset was distributed evenly over all wells of several immunoSEQ 96-well plates, and each plate served as one replicate. For sorted subsets, about 200 ng genomic DNA, equal to about 30,000 T cell genomes, was loaded into each replicate PCR. Purified libraries were measured with a Qubit 3.0 fluorometer, size-checked on a Bioanalyzer 2100, and measured again with the KAPA Library Quantification kit. Every immunoSEQ 96-well plate was sequenced on a separate single-read 150-cycle Illumina NextSeq 550 flow cell. As for how the authors treated the data: Because only junctional sequences without quality scores were contained in the immunoSEQ output, filtering matching that applied to full-length reads could not be performed. Sequences were annotated with PyIR, a Python wrapper for IgBLAST v1.9, and V/J genes and CDR3 were assigned using IMGT germline references. Reads were removed for weak V/J assignments (E-value above 1e-6), missing CDR3, stop codons, out-of-frame junctions, or ambiguous translated residues. V3J clonotypes were defined by identical inferred V gene, J gene, and CDR3 amino acid sequence. Percentage overlap between repertoires was computed as shared unique clonotypes divided by the size of the smaller repertoire. RTK rarefaction, the Chao1 estimator, and Recon v2.1 estimates of unobserved clonotypes were used to assess repertoire richness. Generation probabilities were computed with OLGA for all TCRbeta clonotypes obtained by the gDNA method from several donors. This is the immuneACCESS table as TCRdb keeps it, with only in-frame sequences that have V and J called. A part of the clones is gone; compared with another copy, unresolved V genes explain less than half, and the rest is unexplained. D and trimming come from the DNA, and the V and J calls and clone size come from that table. This sample holds approximately 710,000 clones; roughly 87% were observed only once. The top ten clones comprise roughly 36% of the sample.

The paper as a whole reports these results and caveats: Rarefaction of sorted-subset datasets indicated incomplete sequencing despite the large sequencing depth. Clonotypes shared by all four sorted-subset donors showed higher generation probabilities than non-shared clonotypes. Sampling was limited to blood, and TCR repertoires in tissue likely differ from TCR repertoires in blood. Around 5.4% of naive CD4, 3.5% of naive CD8, about 2.1% of memory CD4, and less than 0.45% of memory CD8 clonotypes were shared across a few donors. Because the study included a small number of donors, the genetic and exposure-history diversity represented was limited. Naive subsets generally had larger estimated clonotype richness than memory subsets. Based on pairwise subsampling, the degree of clonotype sharing among donors was expected to be affected by sequencing depth.

The donors were healthy, HIV-negative adults who had no recently reported acute infections or vaccinations. All donors were Caucasian adults living in Nashville, Tennessee, USA. CD8 memory samples were composed of magnetically selected CD45RO+ cells combined with CCR7-negative CD45RA+ effector memory (TemRA) cells. Blood was obtained by leukapheresis, after which PBMCs were separated by Ficoll-Histopaque density gradient centrifugation and cryopreserved in liquid nitrogen vapor phase. Purity and quantity of every magnetically sorted T cell population were checked by analytical flow cytometry. Each sorted fraction had its genomic DNA isolated and then quantified by UV absorbance on a Nanodrop 2000c. V is pared back by 2 bases and J by 1 base, with 5 bases lying between the germline termini. Taken from the germline V gene (reference sequence), the CDR1 and CDR2 loops are LNHDA and SQIVND. CDR3 length: 13 amino acids, cysteine to phenylalanine. Only CDR3 DNA remains: 39 bases, in frame from the first base.

Remarks on this clone: Its specific antigen is unknown. No qualities accompany the bases; no much larger clone lies one base away. Within the sample, other DNA sequences also encode this same CDR3.

The V gene is TRBV19 and the J gene is TRBJ1-1; the D gene identity is not certain. Sequencing was performed on memory CD8+ T cells from PBMCs. The cell subset or site label corresponds to: CD45RO+ cells pooled with CCR7-negative TemRA cells. This clonotype originated in a man between 18 and 35 years old in good health. Some clones in this sample may be carry-over from other donors' samples. The nucleotide sequence is given as TGTGCCAGTAGTATAAAAGGGAACACTGAAGCTTTCTTT. This is translated as CASSIKGNTEAFF.